This T cell receptor beta chain was identified in a study of blood T cell repertoires in COVID-19. Study information: COVID-19 samples, acute and convalescent, were from the United States, Italy and Spain.

Generated by immunoSEQ multiplex PCR, the TCRdb table keeps only in-frame clones and is missing some. The data show fewer than 250,000 clones, over 80% seen once. Trimming took off 9 bases at V and 4 bases at J, with 16 bases between the two ends. Germline lookup yields CDR1 LNHNV and CDR2 YYDKDF (reference sequence). CDR3 size: 14 residues. This rearrangement joins TRBV15 to TRBJ2-1; D is possibly TRBD2 (5 bases). The source is a human donor in a cohort sampled during active COVID-19. Source material: peripheral blood. The CDR3 spells CATSTGRTYNEQFF. In DNA form, the CDR3 reads TGTGCCACGAGTACGGGGAGAACTTACAATGAGCAGTTCTTC.